Following are 17 T cell receptor beta chains from one sample sequenced in a study of cytomegalovirus exposure and HLA in healthy donors. Sequenced by immunoSEQ multiplex PCR; TCRdb stores in-frame clones only, minus some. This table has approximately 160,000 clones, more than 80% appearing once. The material sequenced was PBMCs. The receptors originated from a woman under 30 in good health and CMV-seropositive.

Concerning this clone itself: Other nucleotide sequences in the sample specify the same CDR3. The chain joins TRBV27 to TRBJ2-1; unclear D gene. In germline, CDR1 is MNHEY, CDR2 SMNVEV (reference sequence). Trimming removed 3 bases at V and 0 bases at J, with 9 bases between. The CDR3 is made up of 15 amino acids. CDR3 loop: CASSFGRSSYNEQFF. The CDR3 nucleotides read TGTGCCAGCAGTTTTGGCCGGAGCTCCTACAATGAGCAGTTCTTC.

The rearrangement joins TRBV12-5 to TRBJ1-1, with D perhaps matching TRBD1 (6 bases). Trimming pared 2 bases from V and 6 bases from J, leaving 10 bases between. Germline CDR1 reads LGHNT; CDR2 reads FRNRAP. The CDR3 sequence is 13 residues long. The CDR3 DNA reads TGTGCTAGTGGTTTGAGCAGGGGAGCTGAAGCTTTCTTT. Translating gives CASGLSRGAEAFF.

The V and J genes are TRBV15 and TRBJ1-1, with D perhaps TRBD1 (5 bases). Deletions cut 7 bases from V and 0 bases from J, with 15 bases between. CDR3 length equals 15 residues. From germline, CDR1 is LNHNV and CDR2 YYDKDF (reference sequence). CDR3 in DNA: TGTGCCACCATAAAGGACAACCGGATGAACACTGAAGCTTTCTTT. It translates to CATIKDNRMNTEAFF. The full variable domain, completed using reference TRBV15 and TRBJ1-1, is DAMVIQNPRYQVTQFGKPVTLSCSQTLNHNVMYWYQQKSSQAPKLLFHYYDKDFNNEADTPDNFQSRRPNTSFCFLDIRSPGLGDTAMYLCATIKDNRMNTEAFFGQGTRLTVV.

This chain connects TRBV2 to TRBJ2-3, with 7 bases lining up with TRBD1. This CDR3 is 12 amino acids long. Trimming at V came to 1 base and at J to 14 bases, leaving 6 bases not matched to a gene. Germline V gene data show CDR1 as SNHLY and CDR2 as FYNNEI. The CDR3 protein is CASSEDRGVGYF. The CDR3, as DNA: TGTGCCAGCAGTGAAGACAGGGGAGTGGGGTATTTT.

This rearrangement joins TRBV10-1 to TRBJ2-1; D is ambiguous. Germline lookup yields CDR1 WNHNN and CDR2 SYGVQD (reference sequence). CDR3 length: 18 residues. The V end was cut by 3 bases, the J end by 0 bases, with 18 bases between. The CDR3 coding sequence is TGCGCCAGCAGTGACGCTCGAGGTCTACCAAGCTCCTACAATGAGCAGTTCTTC. Its protein product is CASSDARGLPSSYNEQFF.

This clone was observed a few times. This chain connects TRBV4-3 to TRBJ2-1; 7 positions agree with TRBD2. The CDR3 totals 17 residues. V lost 3 bases to trimming and J lost 5 bases; unmatched junction nucleotides: 13. Germline V CDR1 and CDR2: LGHNA, YSLEER. CDR3 nucleotide sequence: TGCGCCAGCAGCCAGACCTTAAGCGGGAAATCTGACAATGAGCAGTTCTTC. This codes for CASSQTLSGKSDNEQFF.

CDR3 region: CASSWTPNYGYTF. The CDR3 DNA reads TGTGCCAGTAGTTGGACACCTAACTATGGCTACACCTTC. The chain recombines TRBV19 with TRBJ1-2; a weak D match, TRBD1 (5 bases). The V end lost 5 bases, the J end lost 0 bases, and 7 bases lay between the germline ends. The CDR3 totals 13 residues. Per the germline V gene, CDR1 is LNHDA and CDR2 is SQIVND (reference sequence).

The J gene is TRBJ1-6, the V gene TRBV5-4; TRBD1 aligns across 7 bases. The CDR3 is made up of 17 amino acids. V dropped 4 bases and J dropped 0; count of bases not matched to a gene: 7. CDR1 is SGHNT, CDR2 YYREEE, per germline (reference sequence). The CDR3 nucleotides are TGTGCCAGCAGCGGCGGACAGGCGAGCTCCTATAATTCACCCCTCCACTTT. Its protein product is CASSGGQASSYNSPLHF.

The rearrangement uses TRBV10-1 and TRBJ1-5, with D perhaps TRBD1 (6 bases). Germline V gene data show CDR1 as WNHNN and CDR2 as SYGVQD (reference sequence). V was shortened by 2 bases and J by 0 bases, with 11 bases between the two germline ends. The CDR3 runs 16 residues. CDR3 amino acids: CASSEGRTDSNQPQHF. The CDR3 DNA sequence: TGCGCCAGCAGTGAGGGAAGGACAGATAGCAATCAGCCCCAGCATTTT.

The chain joins TRBV4-3 to TRBJ2-2; possibly TRBD1 for D (5 bases). The CDR3 is 14 amino acids. Trimming left V 0 bases short and J 3 bases short, with 5 bases between. Looked up from germline, CDR1 is LGHNA and CDR2 is YSLEER. The CDR3 is CASSQDRDTGELFF. CDR3 DNA: TGCGCCAGCAGCCAAGACAGGGACACCGGGGAGCTGTTTTTT.

The rearrangement uses TRBV19 and TRBJ2-6, with 8 bases that match TRBD2. The CDR3 loop spans 15 amino acids. Germline V gene data show CDR1 as LNHDA and CDR2 as SQIVND (reference sequence). The V gene end was trimmed by 9 bases and the J gene end by 2 bases; junction bases not matched to a gene: 6. CDR3 sequence: CASLDGGAGANVLTF. The CDR3 DNA sequence: TGTGCCAGCCTCGACGGGGGGGCTGGGGCCAACGTCCTGACTTTC.

The chain is built from TRBV2 and TRBJ1-2, with 12 bases matching TRBD1. Germline loops: CDR1 SNHLY, CDR2 FYNNEI. This CDR3 spans 17 amino acids. The V and J ends lost 4 bases and 7 bases, in that order; junction bases with no gene match: 13. This CDR3 is CASSGTWGTGGAGGYTF. The CDR3 DNA follows: TGTGCCAGCAGTGGAACGTGGGGGACAGGGGGCGCGGGTGGCTACACCTTC. The full variable domain, in which reference TRBV2 and TRBJ1-2 provide the parts outside the CDR3, is EPEVTQTPSHQVTQMGQEVILRCVPISNHLYFYWYRQILGQKVEFLVSFYNNEISEKSEIFDDQFSVERPDGSNFTLKIRSTKLEDSAMYFCASSGTWGTGGAGGYTFGSGTRLTVV.

The V gene is TRBV5-1, the J gene TRBJ1-6; 9 nucleotides match TRBD1. Trimming removed 3 bases from V and 5 bases from J; junction bases left unmatched: 3. Germline CDR1 is SGHRS and CDR2 is YFSETQ. The CDR3 sequence is 15 residues long. Here the CDR3 DNA reads TGCGCCAGCAGCTCACAGGGGGCTCATAATTCACCCCTCCACTTT. This sequence encodes CASSSQGAHNSPLHF.

V usage is TRBV11-2 and J usage is TRBJ2-7; a weak D match, TRBD2 (5 bases). This CDR3 is 15 amino acids long. V lost 2 bases, J lost 2 bases, and 13 bases lay in between. Germline V gene sequence: CDR1 SGHAT, CDR2 FQNNGV. Here the CDR3 reads CASSLLRGKTYEQYF. DNA for the CDR3: TGTGCCAGCAGCTTATTGCGAGGGAAAACCTACGAGCAGTACTTC.

The genes are TRBV4-3 and TRBJ2-2; the match to TRBD1 covers 7 bases. The V and J ends lost 0 bases and 4 bases, in that order; junction bases with no gene match: 5. Germline V gene sequence: CDR1 LGHNA, CDR2 YSLEER. There are 16 residues in the CDR3. The CDR3 reads CASSQDRDSLTGELFF. In DNA form, the CDR3 reads TGCGCCAGCAGCCAAGATCGGGACAGCCTCACCGGGGAGCTGTTTTTT.

CDR3 sequence: CASSGQASNQPQHF. CDR3 bases: TGTGCCAGCAGTGGACAGGCTAGCAATCAGCCCCAGCATTTT. J is TRBJ1-5 and V is TRBV6-1; D might be TRBD1 (6 bases). Trimming left V 4 bases short and J 0 bases short, with 7 bases between. Germline V CDR1 and CDR2: MNHNS, SASEGT. The CDR3 has 14 amino acids.

V and J are TRBV4-3 and TRBJ2-1, with 14 bases identical to TRBD2. V was pared by 4 bases and J by 7 bases, with 9 bases of the junction left unmatched. CDR1 LGHNA and CDR2 YSLEER come from the germline V gene. The CDR3 runs 17 residues. The CDR3 here is CASSPRTSGGYDNEQFF. The CDR3 bases are TGCGCCAGCAGCCCCAGGACTAGCGGGGGGTACGATAATGAGCAGTTCTTC.